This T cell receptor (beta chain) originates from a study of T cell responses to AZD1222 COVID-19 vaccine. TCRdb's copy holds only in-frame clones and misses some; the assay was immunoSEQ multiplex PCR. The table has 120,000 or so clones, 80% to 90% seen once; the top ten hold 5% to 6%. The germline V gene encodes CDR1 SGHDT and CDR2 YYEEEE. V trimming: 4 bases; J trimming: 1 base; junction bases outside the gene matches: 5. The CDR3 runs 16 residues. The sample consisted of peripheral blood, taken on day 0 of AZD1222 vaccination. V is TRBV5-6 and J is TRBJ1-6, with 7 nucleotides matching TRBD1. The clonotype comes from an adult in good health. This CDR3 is CASSETGESYNSPLHF. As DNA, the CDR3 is TGTGCCAGCAGCGAAACAGGGGAGTCCTATAATTCACCCCTCCACTTT.